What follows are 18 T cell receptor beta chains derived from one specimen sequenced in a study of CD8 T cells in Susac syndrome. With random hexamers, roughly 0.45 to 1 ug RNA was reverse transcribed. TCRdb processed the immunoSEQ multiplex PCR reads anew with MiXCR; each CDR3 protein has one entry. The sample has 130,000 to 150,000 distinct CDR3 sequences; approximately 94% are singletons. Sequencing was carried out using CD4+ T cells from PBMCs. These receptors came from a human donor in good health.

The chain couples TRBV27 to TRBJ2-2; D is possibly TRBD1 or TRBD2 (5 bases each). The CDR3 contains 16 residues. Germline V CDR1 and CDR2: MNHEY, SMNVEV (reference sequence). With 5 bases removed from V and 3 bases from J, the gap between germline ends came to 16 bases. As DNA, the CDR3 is TGTGCCAGCAGTCCCACCGGGACGCCCTACACCGGGGAGCTGTTTTTT. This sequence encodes CASSPTGTPYTGELFF.

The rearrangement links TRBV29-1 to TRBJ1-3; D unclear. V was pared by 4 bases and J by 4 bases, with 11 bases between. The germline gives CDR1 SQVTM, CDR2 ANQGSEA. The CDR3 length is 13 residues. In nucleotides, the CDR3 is TGCAGCGTTGCCCCAGTTGCAGGAAACACCATATATTTT. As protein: CSVAPVAGNTIYF. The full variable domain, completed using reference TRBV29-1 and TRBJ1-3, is SAVISQKPSRDICQRGTSLTIQCQVDSQVTMMFWYRQQPGQSLTLIATANQGSEATYESGFVIDKFPISRPNLTFSTLTVSNMSPEDSSIYLCSVAPVAGNTIYFGEGSWLTVV.

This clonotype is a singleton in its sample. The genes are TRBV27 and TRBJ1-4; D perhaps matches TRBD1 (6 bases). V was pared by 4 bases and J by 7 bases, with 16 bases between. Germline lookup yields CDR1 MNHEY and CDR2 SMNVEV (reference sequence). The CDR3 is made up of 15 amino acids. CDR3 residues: CASSSWASRGEKLFF. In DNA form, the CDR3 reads TGTGCCAGCAGTTCGTGGGCAAGCAGGGGTGAAAAACTGTTTTTT.

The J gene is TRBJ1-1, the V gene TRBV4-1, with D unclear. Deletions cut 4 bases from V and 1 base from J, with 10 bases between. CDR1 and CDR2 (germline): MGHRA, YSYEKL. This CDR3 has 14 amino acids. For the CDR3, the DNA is TGCGCCAGCAGCCCCGGTACCCCGAACACTGAAGCTTTCTTT. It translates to CASSPGTPNTEAFF.

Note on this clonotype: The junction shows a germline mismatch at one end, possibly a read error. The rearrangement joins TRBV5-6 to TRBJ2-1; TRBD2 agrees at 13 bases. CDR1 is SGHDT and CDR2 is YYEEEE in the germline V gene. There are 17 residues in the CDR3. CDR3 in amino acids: CARSLRTSGRAGNEQFF. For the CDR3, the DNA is TGTGCCAGGAGCTTAAGAACTAGCGGGAGGGCCGGGAATGAGCAGTTCTTC.

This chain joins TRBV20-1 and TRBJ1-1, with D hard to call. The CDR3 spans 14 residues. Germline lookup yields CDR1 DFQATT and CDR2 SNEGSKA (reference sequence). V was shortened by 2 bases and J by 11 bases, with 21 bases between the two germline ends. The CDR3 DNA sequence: TGCAGTGCTAGATACCCTCAGGTCCAGGAGTCCGCTTTCTTT. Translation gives CSARYPQVQESAFF.

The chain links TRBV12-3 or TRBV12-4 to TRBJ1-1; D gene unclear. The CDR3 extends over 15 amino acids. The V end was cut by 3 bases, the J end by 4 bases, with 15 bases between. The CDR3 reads CASSFPFRVTTEAFF. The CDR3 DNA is TGTGCCAGCAGTTTCCCTTTTCGGGTTACCACTGAAGCTTTCTTT.

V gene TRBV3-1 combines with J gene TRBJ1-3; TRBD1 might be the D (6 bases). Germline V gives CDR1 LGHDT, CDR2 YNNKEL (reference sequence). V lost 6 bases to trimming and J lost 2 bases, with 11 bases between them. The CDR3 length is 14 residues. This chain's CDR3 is CASSPNRAGNTIYF. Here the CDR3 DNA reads TGTGCCAGCAGTCCAAACAGGGCTGGAAACACCATATATTTT.

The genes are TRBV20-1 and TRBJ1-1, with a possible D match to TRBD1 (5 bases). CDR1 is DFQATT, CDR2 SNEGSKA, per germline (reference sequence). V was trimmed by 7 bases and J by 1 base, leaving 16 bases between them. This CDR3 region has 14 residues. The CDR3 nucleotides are TGCAGTGGGTCCCGGGACGGCGAGAACACTGAAGCTTTCTTT. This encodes CSGSRDGENTEAFF.

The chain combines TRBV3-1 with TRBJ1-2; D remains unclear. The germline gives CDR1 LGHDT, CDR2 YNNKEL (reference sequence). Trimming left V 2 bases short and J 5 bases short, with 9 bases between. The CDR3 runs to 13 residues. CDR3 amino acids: CASSQYLKYGYTF. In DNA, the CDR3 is TGTGCCAGCAGCCAATACCTCAAGTATGGCTACACCTTC.

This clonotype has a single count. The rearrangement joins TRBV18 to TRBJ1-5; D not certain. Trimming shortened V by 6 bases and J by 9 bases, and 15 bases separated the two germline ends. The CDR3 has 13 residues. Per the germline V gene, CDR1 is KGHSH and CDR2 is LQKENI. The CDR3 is CASSPSDRRPQHF. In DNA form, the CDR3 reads TGTGCCAGCTCCCCTTCCGACCGGCGGCCCCAGCATTTT.

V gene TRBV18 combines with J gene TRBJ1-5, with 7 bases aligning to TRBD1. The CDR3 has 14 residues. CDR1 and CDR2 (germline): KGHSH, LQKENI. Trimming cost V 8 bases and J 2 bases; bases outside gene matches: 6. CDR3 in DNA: TGTGCCAGCAGTCCCGGACAGGGCAATCAGCCCCAGCATTTT. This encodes CASSPGQGNQPQHF.

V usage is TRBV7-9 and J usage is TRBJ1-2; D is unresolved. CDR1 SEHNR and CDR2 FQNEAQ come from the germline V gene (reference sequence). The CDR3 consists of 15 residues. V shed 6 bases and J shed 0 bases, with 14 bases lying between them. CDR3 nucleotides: TGTGCCAGCAGAAGGGCAGCAGAGACTAACTATGGCTACACCTTC. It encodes CASRRAAETNYGYTF.

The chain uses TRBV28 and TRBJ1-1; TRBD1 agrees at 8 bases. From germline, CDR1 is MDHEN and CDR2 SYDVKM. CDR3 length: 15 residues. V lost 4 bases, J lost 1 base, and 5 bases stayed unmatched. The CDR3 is CASSSPGQENTEAFF. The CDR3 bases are TGTGCCAGCAGTTCGCCGGGACAGGAGAACACTGAAGCTTTCTTT.

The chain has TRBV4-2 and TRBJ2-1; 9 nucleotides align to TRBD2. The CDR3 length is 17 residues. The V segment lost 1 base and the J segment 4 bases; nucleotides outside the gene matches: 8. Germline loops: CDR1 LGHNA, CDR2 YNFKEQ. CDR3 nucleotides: TGTGCCAGCAGCCAAGGAGCGGGAGGCAATTTTTACAATGAGCAGTTCTTC. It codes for CASSQGAGGNFYNEQFF.

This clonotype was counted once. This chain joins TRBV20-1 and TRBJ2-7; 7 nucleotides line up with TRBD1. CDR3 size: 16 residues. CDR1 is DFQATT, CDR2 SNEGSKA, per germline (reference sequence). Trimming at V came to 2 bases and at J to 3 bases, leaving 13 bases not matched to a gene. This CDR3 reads CSARFTGDRNLYEQYF. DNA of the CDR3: TGCAGTGCTAGATTCACAGGGGATAGGAACCTCTACGAGCAGTACTTC.

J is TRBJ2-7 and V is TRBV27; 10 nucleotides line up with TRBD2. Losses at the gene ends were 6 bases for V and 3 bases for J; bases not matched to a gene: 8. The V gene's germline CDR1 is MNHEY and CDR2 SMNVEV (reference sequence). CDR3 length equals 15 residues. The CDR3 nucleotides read TGTGCCAGCAGATCGGGACTAGCGAGCTTCTACGAGCAGTACTTC. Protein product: CASRSGLASFYEQYF.

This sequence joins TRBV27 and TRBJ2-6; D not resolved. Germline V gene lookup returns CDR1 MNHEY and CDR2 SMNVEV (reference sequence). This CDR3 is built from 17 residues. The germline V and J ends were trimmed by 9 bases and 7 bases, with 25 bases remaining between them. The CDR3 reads CARTGRHLPDAANVLTF. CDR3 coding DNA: TGTGCCAGAACTGGCAGACACCTGCCTGATGCTGCCAACGTCCTGACTTTC.